These T cell receptor beta chains were read from a single sample in a study of T cell responses to AZD1222 COVID-19 vaccine. The assay was immunoSEQ multiplex PCR, and TCRdb's table has in-frame clones only and misses some. The profile shows 140,000 to 150,000 clones, 75% to 95% of them singletons. Specimen: peripheral blood, collected on day 0 of MenACWY control vaccination. All receptors derive from an adult in good health. Each CDR3 is given with its conserved first and last residue. The D gene is left open where the match is weak. Where a row states a size, it is once, few, many or the class of an expanded clone; other rows omit it.

TRBJ1-1 TRBV5-4 NA NA TGTGCCAGCAGCCCGGGGGTGACAAACACTGAAGCTTTCTTT CASSPGVTNTEAFF
TRBJ2-7 TRBV29-1 once NA TGCAGCGTCGAAGTGGGGACCTCCTACGAGCAGTACTTC CSVEVGTSYEQYF
TRBJ1-5 TRBV4-1 NA NA TGCGCCAGCAGCCACTCACCCTTTCGGGGGCAAGGTCAGCCCCAGCATTTT CASSHSPFRGQGQPQHF
TRBJ2-7 TRBV27 NA NA TGTGCCAGCAGTTCGACAACAGGTTACGAGCAGTACTTC CASSSTTGYEQYF
TRBJ1-1 TRBV14 NA NA TGTGCCAGCAGCTCACAAGGAAACACTGAAGCTTTCTTT CASSSQGNTEAFF
TRBJ1-1 TRBV18 NA TRBD1 TGTGCCAGCTCACCTCAACAGGGGGCGAAGAACACTGAAGCTTTCTTT CASSPQQGAKNTEAFF
TRBJ1-5 TRBV19 NA NA TGTGCCAGTAGTATTGCCGGTGGGGAGGTAACTCAGCCCCAGCATTTT CASSIAGGEVTQPQHF
TRBJ1-1 TRBV12-5 NA NA TGTGCTAGCTTACAGATCACTGAAGCTTTCTTT CASLQITEAFF
TRBJ2-7 TRBV7-8 NA TRBD1 TGTGCCAGCAGCTCCCTGACAGGGTCCTACGAGCAGTACTTC CASSSLTGSYEQYF
TRBJ1-5 TRBV28 NA NA TGTGCCAGCACAACCGGGACACTAAGCAATCAGCCCCAGCATTTT CASTTGTLSNQPQHF
TRBJ1-2 TRBV30 NA NA TGTGCCTGGAGTGTAGCCAGGATGGATGGCTACACCTTC CAWSVARMDGYTF
TRBJ1-6 TRBV9 NA NA TGTGCCAGCAGCGGGAGCTCCTATAATTCACCCCTCCACTTT CASSGSSYNSPLHF
TRBJ2-5 TRBV19 NA TRBD1 TGTGCCAGTAGTCCGACAGGGTCCGGGACCCAGTACTTC CASSPTGSGTQYF
TRBJ1-1 TRBV27 NA TRBD1 TGTGCCAGCGCCCCAGGGGGCGTCACTGAAGCTTTCTTT CASAPGGVTEAFF
TRBJ2-5 TRBV5-1 NA NA TGCGCCAGCAGCTTGGAGAGACAGGCACAAGAGACCCAGTACTTC CASSLERQAQETQYF
TRBJ2-5 TRBV5-8 NA NA TGTGCCAGCAGCAGTCGCGGCAGTGGGATGGAGACCCAGTACTTC CASSSRGSGMETQYF
TRBJ2-7 TRBV9 NA TRBD2 TGTGCCAGCAGCGCCACTAGCGGGACTACCTACGAGCAGTACTTC CASSATSGTTYEQYF
TRBJ2-7 TRBV28 NA NA TGTGCCAGCAGTTTCGGACAGTACGAGCAGTACTTC CASSFGQYEQYF
TRBJ2-3 TRBV27 NA NA TGTGCCAGCAGTTCACAGGGATGGTCGAGCACAGATACGCAGTATTTT CASSSQGWSSTDTQYF
TRBJ1-4 TRBV10-3 NA TRBD1 TGTGCCATCAGTGCTCGGGACCCAGGGGGAAAACTGTTTTTT CAISARDPGGKLFF
TRBJ1-1 TRBV5-1 NA NA TGCGCCAGCAGCGCCGACAGTAACACTGAAGCTTTCTTT CASSADSNTEAFF
TRBJ1-1 TRBV18 NA TRBD1 TGTGCCAGCTCACCAAGACAGGGATCGACTGAAGCTTTCTTT CASSPRQGSTEAFF
TRBJ1-5 TRBV5-1 NA NA TGCGCCAGCAGCTTGAACCCGGTGGAGGCCCAGCATTTT CASSLNPVEAQHF
TRBJ1-1 TRBV5-5 NA NA TGTGCCAGCAGCGCCAACCAGAACACTGAAGCTTTCTTT CASSANQNTEAFF
TRBJ2-6 TRBV4-1 NA NA TGCGCCAGCAGCCAAGATCAAGGGGCTGGGGCCAACGTCCTGACTTTC CASSQDQGAGANVLTF
TRBJ1-2 TRBV19 NA NA TGTGCCAGTAGCCCGACTGACATCCCGAAGGGGCGCACCTTC CASSPTDIPKGRTF
TRBJ2-2 TRBV9 once TRBD1 TGTGCCAGCAGCGACAGGGGGCAGACCGGGGAGCTGTTTTTT CASSDRGQTGELFF
TRBJ2-7 TRBV28 NA TRBD1 TGTGCCAGCAGTTTCCCAACGACAGGGAAAGCCGTACACGAGCAGTACTTC CASSFPTTGKAVHEQYF
TRBJ2-7 TRBV6-5 NA NA TGTGCCAGCAGTTCATACTACGAGCAGTACTTC CASSSYYEQYF
TRBJ2-2 TRBV6-1 NA NA TGTGCCAGCAGTGAACAGGGGCCCGGGGAGCTGTTTTTT CASSEQGPGELFF
TRBJ2-1 TRBV29-1 NA TRBD2 TGCAGCGTCAAGGCCGGGACTAGCGGGTACAATGAGCAGTTCTTC CSVKAGTSGYNEQFF
TRBJ2-1 TRBV11-2 NA NA TGTGCCAGCAGCATCCAGGGGCAAGGCCACAATGAGCAGTTCTTC CASSIQGQGHNEQFF
TRBJ1-6 TRBV14 NA TRBD1 TGTGCCAGCAGCCAGTTTGGACAGGGGAAGTCACCCCTCCACTTT CASSQFGQGKSPLHF
TRBJ2-7 TRBV3-1/TRBV3-2 NA NA TGTGCCAGCAGCCAAGATTGGGGGGCCTCTTACGAGCAGTACTTC CASSQDWGASYEQYF
TRBJ2-1 TRBV11-3 once TRBD1 TGTGCCAGCAGCCAGGACAGGGCCAATGAGCAGTTCTTC CASSQDRANEQFF
TRBJ1-1 TRBV29-1 NA NA TGCAGCGTTTCAGGGCGTTTGACAGACACTGAAGCTTTCTTT CSVSGRLTDTEAFF
TRBJ1-4 TRBV19 NA NA TGTGCCAGTAGTTTCCAGAGGGCAACTAATGAAAAACTGTTTTTT CASSFQRATNEKLFF
TRBJ1-4 TRBV5-1 NA TRBD1 TGCGCCAGCAGCTTGGCACCGACAGGGGTTAATGAAAAACTGTTTTTT CASSLAPTGVNEKLFF
TRBJ1-5 TRBV6-6 NA NA TGTGCCAGCAGTTACTCGAAAGGCGGATCTTGGCCCCAGCATTTT CASSYSKGGSWPQHF
TRBJ1-6 TRBV28 NA TRBD1 TGTGCCAGCAGACCGACAGGGGGCTATAATTCACCCCTCCACTTT CASRPTGGYNSPLHF
TRBJ1-2 TRBV6-1 NA NA TGTGCCAGCAGTGAAGCTTGGGCCGACAGGTCTGGCTACACCTTC CASSEAWADRSGYTF
TRBJ2-6 TRBV4-1 NA NA TGCGCCAGCAGCCAAGGCAAGGCGCAATCTGGGGCCAACGTCCTGACTTTC CASSQGKAQSGANVLTF
TRBJ2-5 TRBV5-1 NA TRBD2 TGCGCCAGCAGCTTGGCCTCTTTGGCGGGAGGCCAGGGGGAGACCCAGTACTTC CASSLASLAGGQGETQYF
TRBJ1-2 TRBV10-3 NA TRBD1 TGTGCCATCAGTGGGGGACAGTCTCTTTACAATGGCTACACCTTC CAISGGQSLYNGYTF
TRBJ1-1 TRBV28 NA NA TGTGCCAGCAGTTGGGCAGTGAACACTGAAGCTTTCTTT CASSWAVNTEAFF
TRBJ1-1 TRBV4-1 once NA TGCGCCAGCAGCCAAGTAGGAGGCAGCCCCAACACTGAAGCTTTCTTT CASSQVGGSPNTEAFF
TRBJ1-2 TRBV5-1 NA NA TGCGCCAGCAGCACCACGGACGGTCATGGCTACACCTTC CASSTTDGHGYTF
TRBJ2-2 TRBV7-9 NA TRBD2 TGTGCCAGCAGCCCCCTGGCTAGCGGGGGGGCCGGGGAGCTGTTTTTT CASSPLASGGAGELFF
TRBJ2-1 TRBV5-1 NA NA TGCGCCAGCAGCTTGGTGGGGGATCTCTCCTACAATGAGCAGTTCTTC CASSLVGDLSYNEQFF
TRBJ1-1 TRBV18 NA NA TGTGCCAGCTCACTCCGTACCTCCGAAGCTTTCTTT CASSLRTSEAFF
TRBJ1-1 TRBV29-1 NA TRBD1 TGCAGCGTTGGGGAGACAGGGCTGAACACTGAAGCTTTCTTT CSVGETGLNTEAFF
TRBJ2-5 TRBV4-1 NA NA TGCGCCAGCAGCCAAGGGACAGAAGAGACCCAGTACTTC CASSQGTEETQYF
TRBJ2-3 TRBV3-1/TRBV3-2 NA TRBD2 TGTGCCAGCAGCCGTACCGCCCTAGCGGGAGGGCCATCCCAGACAGATACGCAGTATTTT CASSRTALAGGPSQTDTQYF
TRBJ2-3 TRBV24-1 NA NA TGTGCCACCAGTGATTCCGGGACTGCACGGACGCAGTATTTT CATSDSGTARTQYF